The present entry profiles one TCR beta chain with its context. For the second PCR, which ran for roughly 7 to 11 cycles, a sample-barcoded 5' primer and a J-beta primer mix were used. Any given sample supplied a minimum of 3 million CDR3-containing paired-end reads. TCRdb re-called the 5' RACE reads with MiXCR, one entry per CDR3 protein. The repertoire consists of 1.5 million to 1.9 million distinct CDR3 sequences, with roughly 43% occurring once and the leading ten covering just over 4%. Extraction yielded at least 5.5 micrograms of total RNA per sample. The entry originates in a study of blood T cells in healthy people across ages. Sequencing input: blood. The source of this sequence is a young woman in good health.

As DNA, the CDR3 is TGTGCCAGCAGCGTAAGGGGGGTCACCGGGGAGCTGTTTTTT. It specifies CASSVRGVTGELFF. V and J are TRBV9 and TRBJ2-2; tentatively, D is TRBD1 or TRBD2 (6 bases each). The CDR3 covers 14 residues. Germline V gene data show CDR1 as SGDLS and CDR2 as YYNGEE. V was shortened by 1 base and J by 4 bases, with 8 bases between the two germline ends. Using reference TRBV9 and TRBJ2-2 for the parts outside the CDR3, the full variable domain is DSGVTQTPKHLITATGQRVTLRCSPRSGDLSVYWYQQSLDQGLQFLIQYYNGEERAKGNILERFSAQQFPDLHSELNLSSLELGDSALYFCASSVRGVTGELFFGEGSRLTVL.